These 6 T cell receptor beta chains were all obtained from the same sample, sequenced in a study of cytomegalovirus exposure and HLA in healthy donors. The PCR used 60 Vbeta and 13 Jbeta primers. Profiled with immunoSEQ multiplex PCR; TCRdb holds only in-frame clones, not every one. The sample lists 150,000 to 250,000 clones; around 76% were seen once. Sequencing was done on a sample of PBMCs. The source of these receptors is a man aged 25 to 40 in good health and CMV-seronegative.

The rearrangement uses TRBV10-3 and TRBJ2-7; D is possibly TRBD2 (6 bases). The CDR3 is 12 residues long. V lost 6 bases, J lost 2 bases, and 8 bases lay in between. Per the germline V gene, CDR1 is ENHRY and CDR2 is SYGVKD. In nucleotides, the CDR3 is TGTGCCATCAGGGGGGAGGCCTACGAGCAGTACTTC. Protein sequence: CAIRGEAYEQYF.

This sequence joins TRBV18 and TRBJ1-5; tentative D call: TRBD1 (6 bases). The CDR3 sequence is 15 residues long. Deletions cut 8 bases from V and 0 bases from J, with 14 bases between. Germline-derived CDR1 and CDR2 are KGHSH and LQKENI. In DNA form, the CDR3 reads TGTGCCAGCCAGGGGCAGGGAGATAGCAATCAGCCCCAGCATTTT. Protein product: CASQGQGDSNQPQHF. Filled out from reference TRBV18 and TRBJ1-5, the complete variable domain reads NAGVMQNPRHLVRRRGQEARLRCSPMKGHSHVYWYRQLPEEGLKFMVYLQKENIIDESGMPKERFSAEFPKEGPSILRIQQVVRGDSAAYFCASQGQGDSNQPQHFGDGTRLSIL.

The V and J genes are TRBV10-1 and TRBJ2-2; 10 nucleotides match TRBD2. The CDR3 covers 17 residues. V was pared by 2 bases and J by 4 bases, with 7 bases of the junction left unmatched. The germline V gene has CDR1 WNHNN and CDR2 SYGVQD (reference sequence). The CDR3 DNA is TGCGCCAGCAGTGAGGCGATGCTAGCGGGAGTCACCGGGGAGCTGTTTTTT. As protein: CASSEAMLAGVTGELFF.

This chain joins TRBV19 and TRBJ2-4; 10 bases are a match to TRBD1. Germline V lookup: CDR1 LNHDA, CDR2 SQIVND (reference sequence). The junction had 9 bases not matched to a gene; V was cut back by 7 bases and J by 9 bases. The CDR3 is 14 residues long. DNA of the CDR3: TGTGCCAGTAAGACGACAGGGGGCCTGACCATTCAGTACTTC. This codes for CASKTTGGLTIQYF.

V is TRBV6-6 and J is TRBJ2-7; D is perhaps TRBD1 (5 bases). V gave up 6 bases and J gave up 3 bases, with 12 bases separating them. This CDR3 has 13 amino acids. Germline lookup yields CDR1 MNHNY and CDR2 SVGAGI (reference sequence). The CDR3 sequence is CASSRGHDYEQYF. The CDR3 bases are TGTGCCAGCAGCCGCGGACACGACTACGAGCAGTACTTC.

The chain is built from TRBV2 and TRBJ2-7, with 12 positions matching TRBD2. After removal of 4 bases from V and 4 bases from J, the junction contained 5 bases not matched to a gene. Germline loops: CDR1 SNHLY, CDR2 FYNNEI. CDR3 length equals 15 residues. This chain's CDR3 is CASSAAGTSGYEQYF. The CDR3, as DNA: TGTGCCAGCAGTGCCGCCGGGACTAGCGGGTACGAGCAGTACTTC.